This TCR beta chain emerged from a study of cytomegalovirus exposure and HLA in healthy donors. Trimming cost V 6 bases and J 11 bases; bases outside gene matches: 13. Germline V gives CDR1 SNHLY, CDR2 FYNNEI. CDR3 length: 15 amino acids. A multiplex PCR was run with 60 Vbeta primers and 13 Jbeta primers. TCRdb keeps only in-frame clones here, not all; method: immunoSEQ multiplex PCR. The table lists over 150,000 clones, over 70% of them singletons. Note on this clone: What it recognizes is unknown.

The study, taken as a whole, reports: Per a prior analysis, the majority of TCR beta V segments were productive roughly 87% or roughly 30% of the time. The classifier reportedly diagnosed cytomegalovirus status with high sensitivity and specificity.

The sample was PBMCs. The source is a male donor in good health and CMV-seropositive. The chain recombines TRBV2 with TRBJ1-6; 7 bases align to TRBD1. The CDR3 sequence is CASSEKHRGRAPLHF. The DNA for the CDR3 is TGTGCCAGCAGCGAGAAGCACAGGGGTCGAGCACCCCTCCACTTT. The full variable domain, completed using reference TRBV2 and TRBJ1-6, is EPEVTQTPSHQVTQMGQEVILRCVPISNHLYFYWYRQILGQKVEFLVSFYNNEISEKSEIFDDQFSVERPDGSNFTLKIRSTKLEDSAMYFCASSEKHRGRAPLHFGNGTRLTVT.